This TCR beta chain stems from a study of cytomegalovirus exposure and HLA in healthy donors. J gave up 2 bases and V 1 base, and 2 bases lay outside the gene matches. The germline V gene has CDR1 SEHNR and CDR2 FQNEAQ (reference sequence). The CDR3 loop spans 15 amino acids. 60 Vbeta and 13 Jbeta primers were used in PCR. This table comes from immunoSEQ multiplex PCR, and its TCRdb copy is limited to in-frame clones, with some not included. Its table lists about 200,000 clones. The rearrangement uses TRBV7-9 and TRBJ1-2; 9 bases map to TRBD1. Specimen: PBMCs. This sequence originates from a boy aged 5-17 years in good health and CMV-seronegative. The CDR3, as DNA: TGTGCCAGCAGCTTAGGCGGGACAGGGAACTATGGCTACACCTTC. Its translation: CASSLGGTGNYGYTF.